This TCR beta chain came from a study of CD8 T cells in ankylosing spondylitis (dated by TCRdb to between 2016 and 2019). In terms of the full investigation: The study set out to find disease-linked TCR variants by profiling T cell receptor beta repertoires in ankylosing spondylitis patients and healthy donors. The full study cohort was made up of about 24 ankylosing spondylitis patients and about a hundred healthy donors. Peripheral blood was sampled, and synovial fluid was additionally collected from ankylosing spondylitis patients.

The study at large found these results: Some motif variants were previously reported in synovial fluid and blood of reactive arthritis patients, suggesting common disease-initiation mechanisms. The disease-linked clones were reported to be significantly enriched in matched synovial fluid samples from ankylosing spondylitis patients. A TCR beta motif made up of several highly homologous amino acid variants appeared to be characteristic of blood from ankylosing spondylitis patients. A CD8+ phenotype was shown by the disease-linked clones, which were found at relatively low frequencies in peripheral blood.

In this sample, this clonotype turned up many times. Its antigen is still unknown. Base qualities are not provided; no much larger clone lies one nucleotide away. The instrument given in TCRdb is Illumina HiSeq 2500. TCR beta libraries were prepared by quantitative 5'-RACE with molecular barcodes. As for how the authors treated the data: Disease-linked TCR variants were identified with a new computational method built on a probabilistic model of VDJ rearrangement. Through fastp at Q25 and MiXCR, TCRdb rebuilt clones from the public reads, retaining in-frame beta chains. Entries that share a CDR3 protein sequence are merged under the most common genes and DNA. The V and J calls reflect TCRdb's pipeline rather than the authors' work. Counted in this sample were 100,000 to 150,000 distinct CDR3 sequences; around 7% of them appeared once. The ten largest make up 10% to 15% of the sample. The germline V gene provides CDR1 SGHRS and CDR2 YFSETQ. The CDR3 goes from the cysteine to the phenylalanine over 15 residues. Just CDR3 DNA is preserved here, 45 bases in frame from base 1. V and J lose 4 bases and 3 bases, and a span of 17 bases separates them.

The sequencing input was blood, either unsorted or a sorted T cell fraction (not recorded which). The receptor's source is a male donor with ankylosing spondylitis or in good health (not recorded which). The sequence is built from TRBV5-1 and TRBJ2-7; perhaps TRBD2 is the D gene, with 6 bases matching. The CDR3 region reads CASSNYGGAIYEQYF. Here is the DNA: TGCGCCAGCAGCAATTACGGAGGGGCCATCTACGAGCAGTACTTC.